The rows below give T cell receptor beta chains drawn from one sample of a study of human T cells and chemical hapten exposure. TCRdb processed the RACE reads anew with MiXCR; each CDR3 protein has one entry. Seen here are more than 80,000 distinct CDR3 sequences, 10% to 13% observed once, and the top ten hold approximately 3.7%. The sample was whole blood, taken in connection with sensitization to the hapten diphenylcyclopropenone (DPC). The source of these receptors is a woman aged 45-65 years with alopecia areata. Some clones in this sample may be carry-over from other donors' samples. Each CDR3 is given with its conserved first and last residue. The D gene is left open where the match is weak. Clone size is not always given. Where it is, it says once, few, many or a class for expanded clones.

clone size: once; V gene: TRBV10-3; D gene: NA; J gene: TRBJ2-7; CDR3 protein: CAISGTDKIYEQYF; CDR3 DNA: TGTGCCATCAGCGGGACTGATAAAATCTACGAGCAGTACTTC
clone size: many; V gene: TRBV18; D gene: NA; J gene: TRBJ2-7; CDR3 protein: CASSPVLEFEQYF; CDR3 DNA: TGTGCCAGCTCACCCGTCTTGGAGTTCGAGCAGTACTTC
clone size: NA; V gene: TRBV6-5; D gene: TRBD2; J gene: TRBJ2-3; CDR3 protein: CASSQRLASSTDTQYF; CDR3 DNA: TGTGCCAGCAGCCAACGACTAGCGTCTAGCACAGATACGCAGTATTTT
clone size: few; V gene: TRBV5-1; D gene: NA; J gene: TRBJ1-6; CDR3 protein: CASSRSGTTNSPLHF; CDR3 DNA: TGCGCCAGCAGCAGGTCCGGGACAACTAATTCACCCCTCCACTTT
clone size: many; V gene: TRBV21-1; D gene: NA; J gene: TRBJ2-2; CDR3 protein: CASSKGTCTDPPGELFF; CDR3 DNA: TGTGCCAGCAGCAAAGGGACGTGTACAGATCCTCCCGGGGAGCTGTTTTTT
clone size: many; V gene: TRBV6-6; D gene: TRBD1; J gene: TRBJ1-5; CDR3 protein: CASSSISGGQPQHF; CDR3 DNA: TGTGCCAGCAGCTCTATCTCAGGGGGGCAGCCCCAGCATTTT
clone size: many; V gene: TRBV5-4; D gene: TRBD2; J gene: TRBJ2-3; CDR3 protein: CASSLSGGIGRDTQYF; CDR3 DNA: TGTGCCAGCAGCTTGTCGGGGGGAATAGGGAGAGATACGCAGTATTTT
clone size: many; V gene: TRBV7-3; D gene: NA; J gene: TRBJ1-5; CDR3 protein: CASSLTVGQPQHF; CDR3 DNA: TGTGCCAGCAGCTTGACGGTGGGACAGCCCCAGCATTTT
clone size: NA; V gene: TRBV7-8; D gene: TRBD1; J gene: TRBJ1-3; CDR3 protein: CASSWTGVPPRDF; CDR3 DNA: TGTGCCAGCAGCTGGACAGGGGTCCCCCCCAGGGACTTT
clone size: NA; V gene: TRBV28; D gene: NA; J gene: TRBJ2-5; CDR3 protein: CASSGSGGYQETQYF; CDR3 DNA: TGTGCCAGCAGTGGGTCGGGGGGCTACCAAGAGACCCAGTACTTC
clone size: few; V gene: TRBV19; D gene: TRBD1; J gene: TRBJ1-1; CDR3 protein: CASSIPSRQGKTEAFF; CDR3 DNA: TGTGCCAGTAGTATCCCTTCCAGACAGGGGAAAACTGAAGCTTTCTTT
clone size: NA; V gene: TRBV11-2; D gene: TRBD1; J gene: TRBJ1-1; CDR3 protein: CASSIRQGRTEAFF; CDR3 DNA: TGTGCCAGCAGTATACGACAGGGGCGTACTGAAGCTTTCTTT
clone size: few; V gene: TRBV18; D gene: NA; J gene: TRBJ2-6; CDR3 protein: CASSPLGGGASPGANVLTF; CDR3 DNA: TGTGCCAGCTCACCCTTGGGAGGAGGTGCTAGCCCTGGGGCCAACGTCCTGACTTTC
clone size: NA; V gene: TRBV12-3/TRBV12-4; D gene: NA; J gene: TRBJ1-4; CDR3 protein: CASTGATNEKLFF; CDR3 DNA: TGTGCCAGCACTGGGGCAACTAATGAAAAACTGTTTTTT
clone size: NA; V gene: TRBV5-1; D gene: TRBD1; J gene: TRBJ1-1; CDR3 protein: CASSRTGLSTEAFF; CDR3 DNA: TGCGCCAGCAGCCGGACAGGGTTAAGTACTGAAGCTTTCTTT
clone size: NA; V gene: TRBV29-1; D gene: TRBD2; J gene: TRBJ2-7; CDR3 protein: CSVSVSGSGGEQYF; CDR3 DNA: TGCAGCGTGTCGGTATCTGGGTCGGGGGGCGAGCAGTACTTC
clone size: many; V gene: TRBV7-9; D gene: NA; J gene: TRBJ1-1; CDR3 protein: CASSLGGWGNTEAFF; CDR3 DNA: TGTGCCAGCAGCTTAGGAGGTTGGGGGAACACTGAAGCTTTCTTT
clone size: few; V gene: TRBV19; D gene: TRBD2; J gene: TRBJ2-1; CDR3 protein: CASSIDRWGLAGAESYNEQFF; CDR3 DNA: TGTGCCAGTAGTATAGATAGGTGGGGACTAGCGGGAGCGGAATCCTACAATGAGCAGTTCTTC
clone size: many; V gene: TRBV3-1; D gene: NA; J gene: TRBJ1-1; CDR3 protein: CASSQDLYTEAFF; CDR3 DNA: TGTGCCAGCAGCCAGGACCTGTATACTGAAGCTTTCTTT
clone size: few; V gene: TRBV18; D gene: TRBD1; J gene: TRBJ1-5; CDR3 protein: CASSPGGTALGNQPQHF; CDR3 DNA: TGTGCCAGCTCACCCGGGGGGACAGCACTTGGCAATCAGCCCCAGCATTTT
clone size: NA; V gene: TRBV29-1; D gene: NA; J gene: TRBJ2-7; CDR3 protein: CSVEAGTPYEQYF; CDR3 DNA: TGCAGCGTTGAAGCCGGGACCCCCTACGAGCAGTACTTC
clone size: NA; V gene: TRBV18; D gene: TRBD1; J gene: TRBJ1-2; CDR3 protein: CASSSGQGDYGYTF; CDR3 DNA: TGTGCCAGCTCCTCAGGACAGGGTGACTATGGCTACACCTTC
clone size: NA; V gene: TRBV28; D gene: NA; J gene: TRBJ2-2; CDR3 protein: CASSTPEVTGELFF; CDR3 DNA: TGTGCCAGCAGTACACCGGAAGTCACCGGGGAGCTGTTTTTT
clone size: many; V gene: TRBV6-5; D gene: NA; J gene: TRBJ2-2; CDR3 protein: CASSYWSTGELFF; CDR3 DNA: TGTGCCAGCAGTTACTGGAGTACCGGGGAGCTGTTTTTT
clone size: many; V gene: TRBV29-1; D gene: TRBD2; J gene: TRBJ2-3; CDR3 protein: CSVSSSGRDTQYF; CDR3 DNA: TGCAGCGTTAGTTCCAGCGGGAGGGATACGCAGTATTTT
clone size: many; V gene: TRBV30; D gene: TRBD1; J gene: TRBJ2-2; CDR3 protein: CAWSGTGVSGELFF; CDR3 DNA: TGTGCCTGGTCCGGGACAGGTGTCTCCGGGGAGCTGTTTTTT
clone size: NA; V gene: TRBV12-3/TRBV12-4; D gene: TRBD1; J gene: TRBJ2-1; CDR3 protein: CASSLGQGAQDEQFF; CDR3 DNA: TGTGCCAGCAGTCTGGGACAGGGGGCGCAGGATGAGCAGTTCTTC
clone size: few; V gene: TRBV20-1; D gene: TRBD1; J gene: TRBJ1-1; CDR3 protein: CSAKPTGGHTEAFF; CDR3 DNA: TGCAGTGCTAAGCCTACAGGGGGTCACACTGAAGCTTTCTTT
clone size: many; V gene: TRBV20-1; D gene: NA; J gene: TRBJ2-7; CDR3 protein: CSASAGFEQYF; CDR3 DNA: TGCAGTGCTAGTGCTGGGTTCGAGCAGTACTTC
clone size: few; V gene: TRBV20-1; D gene: NA; J gene: TRBJ2-3; CDR3 protein: CSASKQISTDTQYF; CDR3 DNA: TGCAGTGCTAGTAAACAGATTAGCACAGATACGCAGTATTTT
clone size: many; V gene: TRBV14; D gene: TRBD2; J gene: TRBJ2-7; CDR3 protein: CASSPSGPGGYEQYF; CDR3 DNA: TGTGCCAGCAGCCCTAGCGGCCCCGGGGGCTACGAGCAGTACTTC
clone size: NA; V gene: TRBV12-3/TRBV12-4; D gene: NA; J gene: TRBJ1-4; CDR3 protein: CASSLRTATNEKLFF; CDR3 DNA: TGTGCCAGCAGTTTAAGGACGGCAACTAATGAAAAACTGTTTTTT
clone size: many; V gene: TRBV7-9; D gene: NA; J gene: TRBJ2-7; CDR3 protein: CASSRSSYEQYF; CDR3 DNA: TGTGCCAGCAGCCGTAGCTCCTACGAGCAGTACTTC
clone size: many; V gene: TRBV28; D gene: TRBD1; J gene: TRBJ1-2; CDR3 protein: CASSLHPARVWTGVDYTF; CDR3 DNA: TGTGCCAGCAGTTTACACCCAGCGCGAGTCTGGACAGGGGTAGACTACACCTTC
clone size: NA; V gene: TRBV24-1; D gene: NA; J gene: TRBJ2-6; CDR3 protein: CASEPGHSASGANVLTF; CDR3 DNA: TGTGCCTCCGAACCGGGACACAGTGCGTCCGGGGCCAACGTCCTGACTTTC
clone size: NA; V gene: TRBV5-6; D gene: NA; J gene: TRBJ2-6; CDR3 protein: CASSSRGLYSGANVLTF; CDR3 DNA: TGTGCCAGCAGCTCCCGGGGGCTGTACTCTGGGGCCAACGTCCTGACTTTC
clone size: NA; V gene: TRBV5-1; D gene: NA; J gene: TRBJ2-7; CDR3 protein: CASSYEGSTREQYF; CDR3 DNA: TGCGCCAGCAGCTATGAGGGATCTACTCGGGAGCAGTACTTC
clone size: NA; V gene: TRBV18; D gene: NA; J gene: TRBJ2-4; CDR3 protein: CASSPPGRTSNIQYF; CDR3 DNA: TGTGCCAGCTCACCACCGGGTAGGACTTCGAACATTCAGTACTTC
clone size: few; V gene: TRBV12-2; D gene: NA; J gene: TRBJ1-1; CDR3 protein: CASRLGVPMRGPMNTEAFF; CDR3 DNA: TGTGCAAGTCGCTTAGGAGTACCTATGAGGGGGCCAATGAACACTGAAGCTTTCTTT
clone size: many; V gene: TRBV4-3; D gene: TRBD2; J gene: TRBJ2-1; CDR3 protein: CANTGGSSYNEQFF; CDR3 DNA: TGCGCCAACACCGGGGGGAGCTCCTACAATGAGCAGTTCTTC
clone size: many; V gene: TRBV28; D gene: NA; J gene: TRBJ1-1; CDR3 protein: CASSQNTEAFF; CDR3 DNA: TGTGCCAGCAGCCAGAACACTGAAGCTTTCTTT
clone size: many; V gene: TRBV7-2; D gene: NA; J gene: TRBJ1-1; CDR3 protein: CASSFPRENTEAFF; CDR3 DNA: TGTGCCAGCAGCTTCCCCCGGGAGAACACTGAAGCTTTCTTT
clone size: many; V gene: TRBV5-6; D gene: NA; J gene: TRBJ2-1; CDR3 protein: CASSPGSTGSYNEQFF; CDR3 DNA: TGTGCCAGCAGCCCGGGGTCGACTGGGTCCTACAATGAGCAGTTCTTC
clone size: many; V gene: TRBV6-6; D gene: NA; J gene: TRBJ2-1; CDR3 protein: CASTGDRGTSGGYNEQFF; CDR3 DNA: TGTGCCAGCACCGGGGACAGGGGTACTAGCGGGGGCTACAATGAGCAGTTCTTC
clone size: few; V gene: TRBV5-1; D gene: NA; J gene: TRBJ1-6; CDR3 protein: CASSLAAGRGNSPLHF; CDR3 DNA: TGCGCCAGCAGCTTGGCGGCAGGGAGGGGTAATTCACCCCTCCACTTT
clone size: NA; V gene: TRBV5-1; D gene: TRBD1; J gene: TRBJ2-6; CDR3 protein: CASLKTGDNSGANVLTF; CDR3 DNA: TGCGCCAGCTTGAAGACAGGGGATAACTCTGGGGCCAACGTCCTGACTTTC
clone size: few; V gene: TRBV15; D gene: TRBD2; J gene: TRBJ2-4; CDR3 protein: CATSRARAGGQNIQYF; CDR3 DNA: TGTGCCACCAGCAGAGCTCGAGCGGGAGGGCAAAACATTCAGTACTTC
clone size: many; V gene: TRBV11-2; D gene: NA; J gene: TRBJ1-3; CDR3 protein: CASSARAPENTIYF; CDR3 DNA: TGTGCCAGCAGCGCCAGGGCCCCAGAAAACACCATATATTTT
clone size: NA; V gene: TRBV3-1; D gene: TRBD1; J gene: TRBJ2-7; CDR3 protein: CASSQGQRTYEQYF; CDR3 DNA: TGTGCCAGCAGCCAGGGACAGAGAACCTACGAGCAGTACTTC
clone size: NA; V gene: TRBV7-3; D gene: NA; J gene: TRBJ2-1; CDR3 protein: CASSPFTSAEQFF; CDR3 DNA: TGTGCCAGCAGCCCCTTCACGTCAGCGGAGCAGTTCTTC
clone size: NA; V gene: TRBV6-5; D gene: NA; J gene: TRBJ2-4; CDR3 protein: CASSSRATPGIQYF; CDR3 DNA: TGTGCCAGCAGTTCGAGGGCAACCCCCGGCATTCAGTACTTC
clone size: many; V gene: TRBV11-2; D gene: NA; J gene: TRBJ2-1; CDR3 protein: CASSSGTVTFYNEQFF; CDR3 DNA: TGTGCCAGCAGCTCGGGGACCGTTACGTTCTACAATGAGCAGTTCTTC
clone size: NA; V gene: TRBV5-6; D gene: NA; J gene: TRBJ2-5; CDR3 protein: CASSRRAVQETQYF; CDR3 DNA: TGTGCCAGCAGCCGCAGGGCCGTCCAAGAGACCCAGTACTTC
clone size: NA; V gene: TRBV7-2; D gene: NA; J gene: TRBJ2-7; CDR3 protein: CASSFSQVSYEQYF; CDR3 DNA: TGTGCCAGCAGCTTTAGTCAGGTCTCCTACGAGCAGTACTTC
clone size: few; V gene: TRBV6-1; D gene: NA; J gene: TRBJ1-5; CDR3 protein: CASSEAIRAINQPQHF; CDR3 DNA: TGTGCCAGCAGTGAAGCGATCAGAGCAATTAATCAGCCCCAGCATTTT
clone size: NA; V gene: TRBV11-1; D gene: NA; J gene: TRBJ1-1; CDR3 protein: CASSWDEERRDTEAFF; CDR3 DNA: TGTGCCAGCAGCTGGGATGAGGAACGGCGGGACACTGAAGCTTTCTTT
clone size: NA; V gene: TRBV28; D gene: TRBD1; J gene: TRBJ1-5; CDR3 protein: CASIGGQLSNQPQHF; CDR3 DNA: TGTGCCAGCATCGGGGGACAGCTTAGCAATCAGCCCCAGCATTTT
clone size: NA; V gene: TRBV7-6; D gene: NA; J gene: TRBJ2-2; CDR3 protein: CASSPPSGLGDTGELFF; CDR3 DNA: TGTGCCAGCAGCCCCCCATCAGGGCTGGGAGACACCGGGGAGCTGTTTTTT
clone size: NA; V gene: TRBV3-1; D gene: NA; J gene: TRBJ1-2; CDR3 protein: CASSQARVGYTF; CDR3 DNA: TGTGCCAGCAGCCAAGCAAGGGTTGGCTACACCTTC
clone size: many; V gene: TRBV28; D gene: TRBD2; J gene: TRBJ2-7; CDR3 protein: CASSQTSGRAAEQYF; CDR3 DNA: TGTGCCAGCAGTCAAACTAGCGGGAGGGCCGCCGAGCAGTACTTC